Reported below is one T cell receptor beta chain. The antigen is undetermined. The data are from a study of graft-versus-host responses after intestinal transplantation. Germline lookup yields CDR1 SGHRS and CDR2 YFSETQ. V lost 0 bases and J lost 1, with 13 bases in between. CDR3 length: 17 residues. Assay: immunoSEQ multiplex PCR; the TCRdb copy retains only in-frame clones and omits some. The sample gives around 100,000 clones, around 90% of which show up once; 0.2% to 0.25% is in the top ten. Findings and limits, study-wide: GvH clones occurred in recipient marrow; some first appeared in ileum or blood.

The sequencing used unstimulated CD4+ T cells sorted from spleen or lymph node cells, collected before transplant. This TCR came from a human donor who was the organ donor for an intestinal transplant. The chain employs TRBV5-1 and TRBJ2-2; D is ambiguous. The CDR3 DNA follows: TGCGCCAGCAGCTTGGGACCTAGGGCTGGGAACACCGGGGAGCTGTTTTTT. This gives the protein CASSLGPRAGNTGELFF. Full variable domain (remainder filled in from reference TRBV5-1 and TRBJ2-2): KAGVTQTPRYLIKTRGQQVTLSCSPISGHRSVSWYQQTPGQGLQFLFEYFSETQRNKGNFPGRFSGRQFSNSRSEMNVSTLELGDSALYLCASSLGPRAGNTGELFFGEGSRLTVL.